This TCR beta chain was sequenced for a study of cytomegalovirus exposure and HLA in healthy donors. Looking at the study overall: A prior analysis found some 110 million unique TCR beta sequences from approximately 200 million T cells. Study findings and constraints: There was a cluster of highly shared sequence variants that was likely a sequencing artifact. Most TCR sequences were rare, but some public TCRs occurred in many donors.

This CDR3 comprises 12 residues. The germline V gene has CDR1 GTSNPN and CDR2 SVGIG (reference sequence). V lost 5 bases, J lost 1 base, and 8 bases lay in between. As for this clone: Its antigen is unknown.

The PCR ran on 60 Vbeta and 13 Jbeta primers. In the original processing: Later reanalysis found about 80 million unique TCR beta chains, 10 million to 12 million of them shared. Using immunoSEQ multiplex PCR, the repertoire was profiled, and TCRdb retains in-frame clones only, with some absent. V and J calls and clone size are copied from that table; D and trimming were computed from the DNA. The sample lists under 200,000 clones; more than 75% were seen once. The sequencing input was PBMCs. This sequence originates from a girl aged 2 to 9 in good health and CMV-seropositive. The J gene is TRBJ1-1, the V gene TRBV30; a weak D match, TRBD1 (5 bases). The CDR3 DNA sequence: TGTGCCTGGGGCAGGGCGAACACTGAAGCTTTCTTT. Amino acid sequence: CAWGRANTEAFF.